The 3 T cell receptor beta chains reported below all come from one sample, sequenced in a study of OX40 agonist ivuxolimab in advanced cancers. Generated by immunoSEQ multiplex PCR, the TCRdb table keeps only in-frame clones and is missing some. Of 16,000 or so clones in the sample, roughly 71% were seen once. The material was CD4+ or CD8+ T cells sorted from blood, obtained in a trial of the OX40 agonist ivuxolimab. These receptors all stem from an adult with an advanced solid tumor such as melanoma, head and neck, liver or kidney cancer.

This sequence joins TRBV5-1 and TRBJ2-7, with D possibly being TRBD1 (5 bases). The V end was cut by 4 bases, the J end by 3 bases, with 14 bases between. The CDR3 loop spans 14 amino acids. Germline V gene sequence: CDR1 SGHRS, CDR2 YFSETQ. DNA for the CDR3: TGCGCCAGCAGCGAGGACATGGCCTTCTACGAGCAGTACTTC. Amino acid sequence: CASSEDMAFYEQYF.

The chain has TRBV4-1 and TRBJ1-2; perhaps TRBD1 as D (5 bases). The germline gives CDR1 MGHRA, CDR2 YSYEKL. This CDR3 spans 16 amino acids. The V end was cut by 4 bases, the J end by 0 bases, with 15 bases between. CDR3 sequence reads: CASSLRVDYTNYGYTF. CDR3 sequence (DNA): TGCGCCAGCAGCCTCAGGGTAGACTATACTAACTATGGCTACACCTTC.

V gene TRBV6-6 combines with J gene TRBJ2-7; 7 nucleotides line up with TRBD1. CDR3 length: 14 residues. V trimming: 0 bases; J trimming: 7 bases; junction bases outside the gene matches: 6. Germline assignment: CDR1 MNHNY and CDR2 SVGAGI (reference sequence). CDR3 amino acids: CASSYSTGTGEQYF. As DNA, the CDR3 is TGTGCCAGCAGTTACTCGACAGGGACGGGGGAGCAGTACTTC.